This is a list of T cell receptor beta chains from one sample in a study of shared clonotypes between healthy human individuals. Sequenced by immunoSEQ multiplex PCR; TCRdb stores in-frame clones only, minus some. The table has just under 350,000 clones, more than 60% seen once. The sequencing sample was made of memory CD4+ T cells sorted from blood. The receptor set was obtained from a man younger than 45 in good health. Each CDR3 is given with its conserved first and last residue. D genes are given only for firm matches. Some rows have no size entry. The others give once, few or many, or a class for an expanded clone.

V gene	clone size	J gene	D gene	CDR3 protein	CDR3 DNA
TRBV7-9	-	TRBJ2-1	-	CASSLAGGAFFSYNEQFF	TGTGCCAGCAGCTTAGCCGGGGGCGCTTTCTTCTCTTACAATGAGCAGTTCTTC
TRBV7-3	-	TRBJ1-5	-	CASSLRWSRGTIQPQHF	TGTGCCAGCAGCTTACGGTGGTCAAGGGGAACGATTCAGCCCCAGCATTTT
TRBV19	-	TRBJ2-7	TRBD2	CASSLGIAGEEFFRPYEQYF	TGTGCCAGTAGTCTGGGGATAGCGGGAGAGGAGTTTTTTCGCCCCTACGAGCAGTACTTC
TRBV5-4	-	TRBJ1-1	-	CASNDLRDGNTEAFF	TGTGCCAGCAACGATCTAAGAGACGGGAACACTGAAGCTTTCTTT
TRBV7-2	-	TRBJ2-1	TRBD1	CASSGVTGVGEQFF	TGTGCCAGCAGCGGCGTCACAGGGGTGGGTGAGCAGTTCTTC
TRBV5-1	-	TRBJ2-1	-	CASSEGGQPHNEQFF	TGCGCCAGCAGCGAAGGGGGGCAACCACACAATGAGCAGTTCTTC
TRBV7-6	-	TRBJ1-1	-	CASRPRVNTEAFF	TGTGCCAGCAGACCCAGGGTCAACACTGAAGCTTTCTTT
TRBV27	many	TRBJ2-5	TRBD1	CASSRSPQGTGKKETQYF	TGTGCCAGCAGCCGATCGCCACAAGGGACAGGGAAGAAAGAGACCCAGTACTTC
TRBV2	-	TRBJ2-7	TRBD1	CARDRLGGQYF	TGTGCCAGGGACAGGCTTGGCGGGCAGTACTTC
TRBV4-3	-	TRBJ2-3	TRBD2	CASSQFRGADTQYF	TGCGCCAGCAGCCAATTCCGGGGGGCAGATACGCAGTATTTT
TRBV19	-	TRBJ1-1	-	CASSTLGGNTEAFF	TGTGCCAGTAGTACCCTCGGGGGAAACACTGAAGCTTTCTTT
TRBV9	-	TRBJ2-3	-	CASSVALAATDTQYF	TGTGCCAGCAGCGTAGCTTTAGCGGCCACAGATACGCAGTATTTT
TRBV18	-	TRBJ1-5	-	CASSLSGGDQPQHF	TGTGCCAGCTCACTATCCGGAGGGGATCAGCCCCAGCATTTT
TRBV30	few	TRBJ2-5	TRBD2	CAWSVAGGSETQYF	TGTGCCTGGAGTGTAGCGGGAGGGTCAGAGACCCAGTACTTC
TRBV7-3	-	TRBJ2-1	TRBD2	CASSLTSGRHNEQFF	TGTGCCAGCAGCTTGACTAGCGGGAGACACAATGAGCAGTTCTTC
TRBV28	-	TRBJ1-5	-	CASSNGRPQHF	TGTGCCAGCTCGAACGGGCGGCCCCAGCATTTT
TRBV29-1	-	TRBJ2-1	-	CSVSVGGHEQFF	TGCAGCGTTTCAGTGGGCGGGCATGAGCAGTTCTTC
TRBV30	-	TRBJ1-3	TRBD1	CAWRSTGGRGNTIYF	TGTGCCTGGAGGTCTACAGGGGGCCGTGGAAACACCATATATTTT
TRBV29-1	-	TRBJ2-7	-	CSASTLGAYEQYF	TGCAGCGCGTCAACTCTAGGAGCCTACGAGCAGTACTTC
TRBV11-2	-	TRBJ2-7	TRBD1	CASSRTGQGVHEQYF	TGTGCCAGCAGCAGGACGGGACAGGGGGTCCACGAGCAGTACTTC